The text below deals with one T cell receptor (beta chain). Its antigen is currently not known. At one of its ends the junction is not consistent with the germline gene, which may arise from a read error. The library was produced with the immunoSEQ multiplex PCR assay. Entries here come from immuneACCESS through TCRdb and include only in-frame sequences with V and J called. Some clones fail to appear in such tables; in the studies checked, an unresolved V gene covers under half of the shortfall, and the cause of the remainder is unknown. For this sample there are tens of thousands of clones; around 92% appear just once. Of the sample, around 0.5% is held by the ten largest clones. This sample stems from a study of T cell changes during pregnancy in multiple sclerosis (dated by TCRdb to between 2019 and 2020). Background for the entire study: Changes in the T cell repertoire over the course of pregnancy were examined in this study in women with multiple sclerosis.

In the germline V gene (reference sequence), CDR1 corresponds to SSHAT and CDR2 to FNYEAQ. From the cysteine up to the phenylalanine, the CDR3 has a length of 15 residues. Solely the CDR3 DNA is kept, with 45 bases framed from the first base. Sequenced here: CD4+ T cells from peripheral blood mononuclear cells, sampled after pregnancy. The TCR comes from a female donor with multiple sclerosis, enrolled in a pregnancy study. Recombination linked TRBV7-7 to TRBJ2-5, with TRBD2 matching 9 junction bases. The sequenced DNA is TGTGCTAGCAGCCTAGTGGCCGGACTAGCGGAGACCCAGTACTTC. Its translation is CASSLVAGLAETQYF.